The rows below give T cell receptor beta chains drawn from one sample of a study. TCRdb's copy holds only in-frame clones and misses some; the assay was immunoSEQ multiplex PCR. The sample contains roughly 68,000 clones, around 93% of which appear only once. The sample comprised PBMCs. These receptor sequences come from a man aged 35-49 years with rheumatoid arthritis. Both conserved end residues are part of each CDR3. D genes are given only for firm matches. The listing skips clone size in some rows; elsewhere it reads once, few, many or a size class.

size	D	V	J	CDR3	DNA
NA	TRBD2	TRBV4-2	TRBJ2-7	CASSQPSGGNYEQYF	TGTGCCAGCAGCCAACCTAGCGGGGGAAACTACGAGCAGTACTTC
NA	TRBD1	TRBV11-2	TRBJ2-7	CASSFGDSYEQYF	TGTGCCAGCAGCTTCGGGGACAGCTACGAGCAGTACTTC
NA	TRBD2	TRBV7-2	TRBJ2-1	CASSLGLAAYNEQFF	TGTGCCAGCAGCCTGGGACTAGCGGCATACAATGAGCAGTTCTTC
once	NA	TRBV27	TRBJ2-7	CASSLGGPSYEQYF	TGTGCCAGCAGTTTAGGGGGGCCTTCCTACGAGCAGTACTTC
NA	NA	TRBV30	TRBJ1-3	CAWSGQGRNTIYF	TGTGCCTGGAGTGGGCAGGGAAGAAACACCATATATTTT
NA	NA	TRBV19	TRBJ2-7	CASTPGVSFYEQYF	TGTGCCAGTACCCCAGGGGTCTCTTTCTACGAGCAGTACTTC
NA	TRBD1	TRBV28	TRBJ1-5	CASRPDQGARGNQPQHF	TGTGCCAGCAGGCCGGATCAGGGGGCGCGGGGAAATCAGCCCCAGCATTTT
NA	NA	TRBV6-5	TRBJ1-4	CASSYSTVATNEKLFF	TGTGCCAGCAGTTACTCGACTGTTGCAACTAATGAAAAACTGTTTTTT
NA	TRBD2	TRBV6-6	TRBJ2-2	CAGRASGRGTGELFF	TGTGCCGGTCGAGCTAGCGGGAGGGGCACCGGGGAGCTGTTTTTT
NA	NA	TRBV19	TRBJ1-5	CASSIRSSWEGQPQHF	TGTGCCAGTAGTATTCGTTCCTCGTGGGAAGGCCAGCCCCAGCATTTT
NA	NA	TRBV19	TRBJ1-5	CASSIEFSNQPQHF	TGTGCCAGTAGTATAGAGTTCAGCAATCAGCCCCAGCATTTT
NA	NA	TRBV11-2	TRBJ2-3	CASSPLTGTRDTQYF	TGTGCCAGCAGCCCGCTGACAGGGACTAGAGATACGCAGTATTTT
NA	TRBD2	TRBV7-7	TRBJ2-5	CASSSHGAGGEETQYF	TGTGCTAGCAGCTCCCACGGGGCGGGAGGGGAAGAGACCCAGTACTTC
NA	NA	TRBV18	TRBJ2-4	CASSYGVVGLGVKNIQYF	TGTGCCAGCTCATACGGGGTTGTGGGGTTGGGAGTCAAAAACATTCAGTACTTC
NA	TRBD2	TRBV5-1	TRBJ2-3	CASSLDGGGAGDTQYF	TGCGCCAGCAGCTTGGATGGCGGGGGGGCCGGAGATACGCAGTATTTT
NA	NA	TRBV6-5	TRBJ2-1	CATWGAGPSYNEQFF	TGTGCCACCTGGGGTGCGGGACCTTCCTACAATGAGCAGTTCTTC
NA	TRBD1	TRBV11-2	TRBJ2-6	CASSLEGQGGFSGANVLTF	TGTGCCAGCAGCTTAGAAGGACAGGGGGGCTTCTCTGGGGCCAACGTCCTGACTTTC
NA	NA	TRBV5-4	TRBJ2-5	CASGAGRRETQYF	TGTGCCAGCGGGGCGGGGCGGCGAGAGACCCAGTACTTC
NA	NA	TRBV28	TRBJ2-1	CATGPSYNEQFF	TGTGCCACCGGGCCCTCCTACAATGAGCAGTTCTTC
NA	NA	TRBV28	TRBJ1-1	CASSPPGRMIEAFF	TGTGCCAGCAGTCCCCCCGGACGGATGATTGAAGCTTTCTTT
NA	TRBD1	TRBV6-2/TRBV6-3	TRBJ2-7	CASSFRDRGNYEQYF	TGTGCCAGCAGCTTCCGGGACAGGGGCAATTACGAGCAGTACTTC
NA	TRBD1	TRBV7-6	TRBJ2-3	CASSGPRTGADTQYF	TGTGCCAGCAGCGGACCGCGGACAGGAGCAGATACGCAGTATTTT
NA	NA	TRBV11-3	TRBJ1-1	CASSLERGTEAFF	TGTGCCAGCAGCTTAGAGAGGGGAACTGAAGCTTTCTTT
NA	TRBD2	TRBV3-1/TRBV3-2	TRBJ2-1	CASSQALLAGEFF	TGTGCCAGCAGCCAAGCCTTACTAGCGGGGGAGTTCTTC
NA	NA	TRBV18	TRBJ2-7	CASSPLDRGEQYF	TGTGCCAGCTCACCATTGGACAGAGGCGAGCAGTACTTC
NA	TRBD2	TRBV7-9	TRBJ2-2	CASSLEGTSGSTGELFF	TGTGCCAGCAGCTTGGAAGGGACTAGCGGGAGCACCGGGGAGCTGTTTTTT
NA	NA	TRBV4-3	TRBJ1-5	CASSQGLGQYNQPQHF	TGCGCCAGCAGCCAAGGGCTCGGACAGTACAATCAGCCCCAGCATTTT
NA	NA	TRBV7-9	TRBJ2-2	CASSLAPGRNTGELFF	TGTGCCAGCAGCTTAGCGCCGGGCAGGAACACCGGGGAGCTGTTTTTT
NA	NA	TRBV3-1/TRBV3-2	TRBJ2-3	CASSPPGGTDTQYF	TGTGCCAGCAGCCCACCGGGAGGCACAGATACGCAGTATTTT
NA	TRBD1	TRBV5-6	TRBJ2-1	CASSPGQSSYNEQFF	TGTGCCAGCAGCCCGGGACAGAGCTCCTACAATGAGCAGTTCTTC
once	TRBD1	TRBV15	TRBJ1-5	CATGTGGRNQPQHF	TGTGCCACCGGGACAGGGGGTCGCAATCAGCCCCAGCATTTT
NA	NA	TRBV19	TRBJ2-7	CASSMRDGAYEQYF	TGTGCCAGTAGTATGCGGGACGGTGCCTACGAGCAGTACTTC
NA	NA	TRBV7-6	TRBJ2-7	CASSSGAGLGYEQYF	TGTGCCAGCAGCTCAGGGGCGGGGTTAGGCTACGAGCAGTACTTC
NA	TRBD1	TRBV6-1	TRBJ1-2	CASTRPDRGYGYTF	TGTGCCAGCACCCGTCCGGACAGGGGCTATGGCTACACCTTC
once	TRBD1	TRBV6-2/TRBV6-3	TRBJ1-1	CASSQGETEAFF	TGTGCCAGCAGTCAGGGGGAAACTGAAGCTTTCTTT
NA	NA	TRBV7-2	TRBJ2-5	CASSLGRLQETQYF	TGTGCCAGCAGCTTAGGCCGACTACAGGAGACCCAGTACTTC